The entry below gives a single T cell receptor (beta chain) sequence along with its context. The antigen remains unidentified. At one end the junction does not follow the germline gene, possibly because of a read error. Profiling relied on immunoSEQ multiplex PCR, and the TCRdb table lists in-frame clones only, not all of them. The sample shows approximately 22,000 clones, around 70% of them seen only once. This entry is derived from a study of cytotoxic CD8 clonotypes in ibrutinib-treated CLL. General study results and limits: Treatment saw public clonotypes, which were uncommon, either contract or stay stable.

The origin of this receptor is a human donor with chronic lymphocytic leukemia. Specimen: PBMCs, collected before ibrutinib treatment.

The CDR3 reads CASSWGEALHF. CDR3 DNA sequence: TGTGCCAGCAGCTGGGGGGAGGCCCTCCACTTC. The chain is built from TRBV5-6 and TRBJ2-7, with D possibly TRBD2 on 6 matching bases. CDR1 and CDR2 from the germline V gene are SGHDT and YYEEEE. CDR3 length: 11 amino acids. The variable domain in full, with the rest retrieved from reference TRBV5-6 and TRBJ2-7, is DAGVTQSPTHLIKTRGQQVTLRCSPKSGHDTVSWYQQALGQGPQFIFQYYEEEERQRGNFPDRFSGHQFPNYSSELNVNALLLGDSALYLCASSWGEALHFGPGTRLTVT.